This T cell receptor beta chain was sequenced in a study of T cell responses to AZD1222 COVID-19 vaccine. In germline, CDR1 is KGHSH, CDR2 LQKENI. This CDR3 has 15 residues. With 0 bases removed from V and 4 bases from J, the gap between germline ends came to 12 bases. General study points: Just 5 to 7 people given AZD1222 tested seropositive at baseline. CD4 TCRs linked to vaccination spanned spike, dominating at 160-218 and 743-854.

Details on this clone: Antigen specificity is unknown.

Generated by immunoSEQ multiplex PCR, the TCRdb table keeps only in-frame clones and is missing some. The sample carries about 120,000 clones, about 83% recorded once. Specimen: peripheral blood, collected on day 0 of AZD1222 vaccination. This TCR derives from an adult in good health. J is TRBJ1-2 and V is TRBV18; D is unresolved. CDR3 sequence (DNA): TGTGCCAGCTCACCACCCGCAGAAACCATCTATGGCTACACCTTC. Amino acids: CASSPPAETIYGYTF.